This TCR beta chain comes out of a study of early T cells in non-severe SARS-CoV-2 infection. The wider study: Chains were not paired, and sequencing was done on bulk RNA from unsorted whole blood. Study results and caveats: Private and CD4 specificities were missed by VDJdb matching, which favored anti-spike CD8 responses.

Trimming took 5 bases from V and 2 from J; bases not matched to a gene: 8. Per the germline V gene, CDR1 is SGHAT and CDR2 is FQNNGV. CDR3 length equals 16 residues. This clonotype was picked up a small number of times. The antigen is not known. TCRdb re-called the 5' RACE reads through MiXCR, storing one row per CDR3 protein. The repertoire has more than 65,000 distinct CDR3 sequences, roughly 4.6% of them found once; the top ten carry about 3.6%. The receptor was isolated from an adult who was a healthcare worker with PCR-confirmed SARS-CoV-2 infection or an uninfected control (not recorded which). The donor label of this sample is uncertain. V is TRBV11-2 and J is TRBJ2-7; 11 positions agree with TRBD2. The specimen was whole blood, collected at baseline. This CDR3 is CASSVGGTSGAYEQYF. CDR3 DNA: TGTGCCAGCAGCGTAGGCGGGACTAGCGGCGCCTACGAGCAGTACTTC.